A selection of T cell receptor beta chains follows, all from one sample in a study of cytomegalovirus exposure and HLA in healthy donors. The assay was immunoSEQ multiplex PCR, and TCRdb's table has in-frame clones only and misses some. The sample table sets out around 74,000 clones. The sample comprised PBMCs. The receptors come from a man over 45 in good health and CMV-seropositive. Each CDR3 is given with its conserved first and last residue. D genes are given only for firm matches.

v_call	j_call	d_call	cdr3_nt	cdr3_aa
TRBV6-5	TRBJ1-6	-	TGTGCCAGCAGTTTCGGGGGGGTGGGTTCACCCCTCCACTTT	CASSFGGVGSPLHF
TRBV18	TRBJ2-7	-	TGTGCCAGCTCTGGGCCCCAGGGGTTCCTCTCCTACGAGCAGTACTTC	CASSGPQGFLSYEQYF
TRBV2	TRBJ2-7	TRBD2	TGTGCCAGCAGTGCCAGCGGGAGTAGGTACGAGCAGTACTTC	CASSASGSRYEQYF
TRBV4-1	TRBJ1-4	TRBD1	TGCGCCAGCAGCCAAGACTCCGGGACAGGGAATGAAAAACTGTTTTTT	CASSQDSGTGNEKLFF
TRBV5-1	TRBJ2-5	-	TGCGCCAGCAGCTTGGGACAGCGGGAAGAGACCCAGTACTTC	CASSLGQREETQYF
TRBV5-4	TRBJ1-1	-	TGTGCCAGCAGCTTGTCCGCCCCGGGTGAAGCTTTCTTT	CASSLSAPGEAFF
TRBV27	TRBJ2-7	-	TGTGCCAGCAGTTTTAGGGGTGTGGGTGAGCAGTACTTC	CASSFRGVGEQYF
TRBV27	TRBJ2-5	-	TGTGCCAGCTGCCGGTGGGGGCAGGAGACCCAGTACTTC	CASCRWGQETQYF
TRBV27	TRBJ2-7	-	TGTGCCAGCAGTTTATCCCAGGTGTCTGCTGACTCCTACGAGCAGTACTTC	CASSLSQVSADSYEQYF
TRBV5-1	TRBJ2-7	TRBD1	TGCGCCAGCAGCCCGACAGGGGTAGGCTCCTACGAGCAGTACTTC	CASSPTGVGSYEQYF
TRBV11-1	TRBJ2-3	TRBD1	TGTGCCAGCAGCAAAAATCCCGGACAGGGTAGAGATACGCAGTATTTT	CASSKNPGQGRDTQYF
TRBV5-4	TRBJ1-2	TRBD1	TGTGCCAGCAGTTATGACAGGGAAGGGTTCTATGGCTACACCTTC	CASSYDREGFYGYTF
TRBV11-2	TRBJ2-3	-	TGTGCCAGCAGCTCCGGGTCCCGCACAGATACGCAGTATTTT	CASSSGSRTDTQYF
TRBV7-9	TRBJ1-2	TRBD1	TGTGCCAGCAGCCGGACAGGGGAACGGGTGGGCTACACCTTC	CASSRTGERVGYTF
TRBV6-5	TRBJ2-3	-	TGTGCCAGCAGTTACTCCTACACGCTAGCGTCAGATACGCAGTATTTT	CASSYSYTLASDTQYF
TRBV5-1	TRBJ2-1	-	TGCGCCAGCAGCTTGGTGGGGGCTGAGCAGTTCTTC	CASSLVGAEQFF
TRBV6-5	TRBJ2-3	TRBD2	TGTGCCAGCAGTTTCCGAGCGGGGCGCACAGATACGCAGTATTTT	CASSFRAGRTDTQYF
TRBV6-5	TRBJ1-1	-	TGTGCCAGCAGCCGACTAAACACTGAAGCTTTCTTT	CASSRLNTEAFF
TRBV30	TRBJ2-1	TRBD1	TGTGCCTGGAGGCCCCCATGGGACAGGGCCGTCTACAATGAGCAGTTCTTC	CAWRPPWDRAVYNEQFF
TRBV6-4	TRBJ2-5	TRBD2	TGTGCCAGCAGTGAAGCGGGGGGGCGGCAAGAGACCCAGTACTTC	CASSEAGGRQETQYF
TRBV2	TRBJ2-7	TRBD1	TGTGCCAGCAATAGGGACAGGCTATACTACGAGCAGTACTTC	CASNRDRLYYEQYF
TRBV28	TRBJ1-3	-	TGTGCCAGCAGTCCCCCCTTACAGTTCTCTGGAAACACCATATATTTT	CASSPPLQFSGNTIYF
TRBV20-1	TRBJ2-1	TRBD1	TGCAGTGTAGGGTCAGGGGGTGAGCAGTTCTTC	CSVGSGGEQFF
TRBV5-1	TRBJ2-7	TRBD1	TGCGCCAGCAGCTTGGGGACAGGGGATGGCGAGCAGTACTTC	CASSLGTGDGEQYF
TRBV30	TRBJ1-2	TRBD1	TGTGCCTGGAGTAGAGGCGGACAGGGGGCCGGGGGCTACACCTTC	CAWSRGGQGAGGYTF
TRBV5-5	TRBJ1-6	-	TGTGCCAGCAACACAGGCCTTAGCTCCTATAATTCACCCCTCCACTTT	CASNTGLSSYNSPLHF
TRBV4-2	TRBJ2-6	-	TGTGCCAGCAGCCAACCAGGGGCCAACGTCCTGACTTTC	CASSQPGANVLTF
TRBV18	TRBJ2-3	TRBD1	TGTGCCAGCTCACCAGGCGGGGACAGGGGTACAGATACGCAGTATTTT	CASSPGGDRGTDTQYF
TRBV7-9	TRBJ2-1	TRBD1	TGTGCCAGCAGCACCCAGGGACAGGGAATAAATGAGCAGTTCTTC	CASSTQGQGINEQFF
TRBV4-1	TRBJ1-3	-	TGCGCCAGCAGCCAAGCCCCACCGGACACGCCAACCTCTGGAAACACCATATATTTT	CASSQAPPDTPTSGNTIYF
TRBV9	TRBJ1-3	TRBD1	TGTGCCAGCAGCTTTGGACAGGTAGACGAAAACACCATATATTTT	CASSFGQVDENTIYF
TRBV4-2	TRBJ2-1	TRBD2	TGTGCCAGCAGCGCCCGAGAAACTAGCGGGGGGGCCTACAATGAGCAGTTCTTC	CASSARETSGGAYNEQFF